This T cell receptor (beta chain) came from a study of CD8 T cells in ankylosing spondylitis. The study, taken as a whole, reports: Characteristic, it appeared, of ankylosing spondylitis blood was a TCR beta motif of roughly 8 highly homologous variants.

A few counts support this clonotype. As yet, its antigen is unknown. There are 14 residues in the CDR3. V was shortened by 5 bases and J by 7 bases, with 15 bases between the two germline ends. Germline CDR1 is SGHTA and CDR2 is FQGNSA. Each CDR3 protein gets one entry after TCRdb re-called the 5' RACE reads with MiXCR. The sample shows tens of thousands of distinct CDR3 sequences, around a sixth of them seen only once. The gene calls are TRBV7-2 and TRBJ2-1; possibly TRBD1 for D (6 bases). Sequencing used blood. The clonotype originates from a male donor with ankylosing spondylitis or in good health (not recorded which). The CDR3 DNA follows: TGTGCCAGCAGCCTAGGGGACAATACAAATGAGCAGTTCTTC. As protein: CASSLGDNTNEQFF.